This T cell receptor (beta chain) appears in the sequencing data of a study of blood T cell repertoires in COVID-19. Study background: Sites in the United States, Italy and Spain provided acute and convalescent COVID-19 samples. Nucleic acid was either cDNA or gDNA, and it came from T cells, B-cell-depleted T cells, or PBMCs.

The CDR3 length is 16 residues. The germline V and J ends were trimmed by 5 bases and 2 bases, with 15 bases remaining between them. Germline V gene sequence: CDR1 SGHTA, CDR2 FQGNSA. Per the original methods: Nucleated cell number was recorded as an estimate derived from reference gene primer amplification. TCRdb's table, derived via immunoSEQ multiplex PCR, lists solely in-frame clones and lacks some. The V and J calls and clone size were taken over from that table, and D and trimming were inferred from the DNA. The sample gives 150,000 or so clones, around 83% of which show up once; 3% is in the top ten.

The rearrangement links TRBV7-2 to TRBJ2-2; the D gene is possibly TRBD2 (6 bases). The source of this sequence is a woman older than 75 with acute or convalescent COVID-19. The sequencing sample was made of peripheral blood. CDR3 amino acids: CASSPGAGRNTGELFF. The CDR3 DNA sequence: TGTGCCAGCAGCCCCGGGGCGGGGAGAAACACCGGGGAGCTGTTTTTT.